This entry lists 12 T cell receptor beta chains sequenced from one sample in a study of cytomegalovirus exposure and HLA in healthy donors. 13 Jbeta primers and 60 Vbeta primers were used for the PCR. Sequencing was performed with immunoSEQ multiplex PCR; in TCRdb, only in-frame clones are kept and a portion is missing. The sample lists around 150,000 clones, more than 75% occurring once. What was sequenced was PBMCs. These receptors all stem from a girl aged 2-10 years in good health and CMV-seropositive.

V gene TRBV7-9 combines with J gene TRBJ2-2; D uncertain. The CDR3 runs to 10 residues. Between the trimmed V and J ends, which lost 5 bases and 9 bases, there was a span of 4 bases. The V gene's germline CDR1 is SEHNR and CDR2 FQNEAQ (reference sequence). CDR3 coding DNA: TGTGCCAGCAGCGGCCGGGAGCTGTTTTTT. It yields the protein CASSGRELFF.

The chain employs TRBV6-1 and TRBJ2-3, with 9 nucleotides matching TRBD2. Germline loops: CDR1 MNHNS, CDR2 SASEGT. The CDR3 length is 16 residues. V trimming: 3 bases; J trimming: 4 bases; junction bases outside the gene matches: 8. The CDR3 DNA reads TGTGCCAGCAGTGAGACTAGCGGCCCGGCCCCAGATACGCAGTATTTT. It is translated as CASSETSGPAPDTQYF.

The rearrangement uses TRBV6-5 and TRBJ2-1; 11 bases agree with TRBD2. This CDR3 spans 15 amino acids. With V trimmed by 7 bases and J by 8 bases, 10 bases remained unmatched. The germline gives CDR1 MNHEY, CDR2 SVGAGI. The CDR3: CASTYLSGRAYEQFF. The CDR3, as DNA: TGTGCCAGCACGTACCTTAGCGGGAGGGCCTATGAGCAGTTCTTC.

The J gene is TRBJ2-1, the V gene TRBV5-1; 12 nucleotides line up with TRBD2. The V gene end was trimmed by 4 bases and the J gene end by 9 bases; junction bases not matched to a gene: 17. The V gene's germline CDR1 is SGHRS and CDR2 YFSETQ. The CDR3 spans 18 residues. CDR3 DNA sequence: TGCGCCAGCAGCGGGTCGACTAGCGGGAGCTTTTACAACGGTGAGCAGTTCTTC. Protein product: CASSGSTSGSFYNGEQFF.

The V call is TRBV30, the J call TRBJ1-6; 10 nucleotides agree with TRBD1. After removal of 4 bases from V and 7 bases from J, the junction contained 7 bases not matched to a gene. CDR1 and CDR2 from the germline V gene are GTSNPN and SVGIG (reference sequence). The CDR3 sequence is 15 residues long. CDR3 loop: CAWTYGTGANSPLHF. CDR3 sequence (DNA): TGTGCCTGGACCTACGGGACAGGGGCGAATTCACCCCTCCACTTT.

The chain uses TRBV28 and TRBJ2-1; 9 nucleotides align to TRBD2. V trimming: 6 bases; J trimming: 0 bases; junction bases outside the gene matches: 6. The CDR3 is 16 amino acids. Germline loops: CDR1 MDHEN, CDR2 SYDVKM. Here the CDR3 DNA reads TGTGCCAGCAGGACAAGTAGCGGGAGCTCCTACAATGAGCAGTTCTTC. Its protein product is CASRTSSGSSYNEQFF.

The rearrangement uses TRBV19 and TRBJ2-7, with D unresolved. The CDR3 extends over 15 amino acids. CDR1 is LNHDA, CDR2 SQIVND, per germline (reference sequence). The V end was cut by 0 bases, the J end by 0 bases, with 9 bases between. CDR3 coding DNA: TGTGCCAGTAGTATAGAAGGAGCGAGCTCCTACGAGCAGTACTTC. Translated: CASSIEGASSYEQYF.

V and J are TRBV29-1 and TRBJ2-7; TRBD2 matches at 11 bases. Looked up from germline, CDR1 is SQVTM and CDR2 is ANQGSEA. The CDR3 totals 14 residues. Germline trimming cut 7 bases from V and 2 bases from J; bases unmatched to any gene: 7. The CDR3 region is CSGAGTSGPYEQYF. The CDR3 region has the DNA TGCAGCGGTGCGGGGACTAGCGGTCCCTACGAGCAGTACTTC.

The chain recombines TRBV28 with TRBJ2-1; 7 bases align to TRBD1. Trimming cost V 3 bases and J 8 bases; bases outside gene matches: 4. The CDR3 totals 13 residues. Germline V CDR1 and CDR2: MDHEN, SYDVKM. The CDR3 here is CASSFPQGDEQFF. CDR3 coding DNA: TGTGCCAGCAGTTTCCCCCAGGGGGATGAGCAGTTCTTC.

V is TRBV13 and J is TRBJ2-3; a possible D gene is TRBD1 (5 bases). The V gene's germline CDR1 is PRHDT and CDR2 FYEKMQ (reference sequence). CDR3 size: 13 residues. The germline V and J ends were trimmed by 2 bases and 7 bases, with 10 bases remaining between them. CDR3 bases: TGTGCCAGCAGCTTAAGGGGTCACCATACGCAGTATTTT. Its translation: CASSLRGHHTQYF.

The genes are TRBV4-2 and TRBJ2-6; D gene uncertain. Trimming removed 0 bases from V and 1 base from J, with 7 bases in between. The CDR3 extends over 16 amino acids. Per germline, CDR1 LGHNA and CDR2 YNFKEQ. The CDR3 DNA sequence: TGTGCCAGCAGCCAAGATCTGGAGTCTGGGGCCAACGTCCTGACTTTC. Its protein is CASSQDLESGANVLTF.

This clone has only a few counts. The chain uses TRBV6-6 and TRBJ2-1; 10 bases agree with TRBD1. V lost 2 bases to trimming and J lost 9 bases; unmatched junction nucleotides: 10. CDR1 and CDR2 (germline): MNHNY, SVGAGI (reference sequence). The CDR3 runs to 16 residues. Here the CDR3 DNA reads TGTGCCAGCAGTTACCAGGGGACAGGGGATTTTGGTGAGCAGTTCTTC. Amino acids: CASSYQGTGDFGEQFF.